Listed below are T cell receptor beta chains from one sample, sequenced in a study of human T cells and chemical hapten exposure. TCRdb used MiXCR to reprocess the RACE reads, holding one entry per CDR3 protein. The table records tens of thousands of distinct CDR3 sequences, under 12% of them present only once. Sequenced here: whole blood, sampled in connection with sensitization to the hapten diphenylcyclopropenone (DPC). These receptor sequences come from a man aged 35 to 55 with alopecia areata. Some clones in this sample may be carry-over from other donors' samples. CDR3s leave out the opening cysteine and the closing phenylalanine or tryptophan. Clone size is shown for a subset of rows, as once, few, many or a class of expanded clone.

clone_size	v_call	j_call	cdr3_aa
few	TRBV4-3	TRBJ2-1	ASSQGGTIEIYNEQF
few	TRBV27	TRBJ1-1	ASSLKPAGNTEAF
many	TRBV19	TRBJ2-1	ASSPVGLAGFVEQF
many	TRBV4-3	TRBJ2-3	ASSQDSWRLSTDTQY
few	TRBV20-1	TRBJ2-3	SARGGLVGRRSTDTQY
NA	TRBV9	TRBJ2-1	ASSVALAGGDNEQF
many	TRBV5-1	TRBJ2-3	ASSAGTSETDTQY
few	TRBV29-1	TRBJ2-6	SVIQGTNVLT
NA	TRBV28	TRBJ2-7	ASSPGGRAYEQY
NA	TRBV7-2	TRBJ2-1	ASSLAGEHYNEQF
few	TRBV11-1	TRBJ2-5	ASSRGQQETQY
few	TRBV19	TRBJ1-5	ATERGPGLNQPQH
few	TRBV3-1	TRBJ2-3	ASSQGSGVADTQY
many	TRBV20-1	TRBJ2-3	SASRSPAPYWDTQY
many	TRBV29-1	TRBJ2-2	SVARGEDGELF
many	TRBV29-1	TRBJ1-1	SVRGGLTEAF
few	TRBV6-2/TRBV6-3	TRBJ2-7	ASSFRSLYYEQY
few	TRBV6-2/TRBV6-3	TRBJ2-3	ASSQGLAGVTDTQY
NA	TRBV5-1	TRBJ1-2	ASSLQGLGYGYT
NA	TRBV12-3/TRBV12-4	TRBJ2-1	ASREVEAYNEQF
NA	TRBV6-2/TRBV6-3	TRBJ2-1	ASSYSSSGSSPMMSSYNEQF
NA	TRBV28	TRBJ1-1	ASSLGTGEAF
NA	TRBV11-3	TRBJ1-1	ASSFMGTATEAF
NA	TRBV3-1	TRBJ1-2	ASSQDLMVGNYGYT
few	TRBV7-2	TRBJ1-5	ASSPWAGRSNQPQH
NA	TRBV6-5	TRBJ2-2	ASGQGHTGELF
NA	TRBV25-1	TRBJ2-7	ASETGTANSYEQY
few	TRBV18	TRBJ1-1	ASAQGPLNTEAF
NA	TRBV28	TRBJ1-5	ASFSYYDRDNQPQH
NA	TRBV18	TRBJ1-4	ASSPPRDRGEREKLF
NA	TRBV29-1	TRBJ2-1	SGDVGSYNEQF
few	TRBV29-1	TRBJ2-1	TDGSKGNNEQF
few	TRBV25-1	TRBJ2-3	ASSDHEGTSGTADTQY